This entry features one TCR beta chain sequence. Antigen specificity is unknown. Using RNA template, CDR3s of TCR alpha and beta were amplified with iRepertoire arm-PCR. MiXCR, run by TCRdb on the multiplex PCR reads, gives a single entry per CDR3 protein. Of more than 350,000 distinct CDR3 sequences detected, roughly 41% appear once; the ten largest clones hold approximately 12%. This entry belongs to a study of glioma-infiltrating T cells. Across the whole study: Sequencing aimed for about 4.5- to 11-fold coverage of about a million peripheral T cells.

Study outcomes and limitations: Patients with low tissue-blood divergence carried a signature set of shared blood CDR3 motifs.

Sequencing was performed on glioma tissue, nonneoplastic brain tissue, or PBMCs (not recorded which). This clonotype was sampled from a human donor with low-grade glioma or glioblastoma, undergoing nonglioma brain surgery, or in good health (not recorded which).

The CDR3 is CASSLDGLATGELFF. CDR3 coding DNA: TGTGCCAGCAGTTTAGATGGGCTAGCCACCGGGGAGCTGTTTTTT. This rearrangement joins TRBV27 to TRBJ2-2, with D possibly being TRBD2 (5 bases). CDR1 MNHEY and CDR2 SMNVEV come from the germline V gene (reference sequence). V lost 2 bases to trimming and J lost 4 bases, with 11 bases between them. The CDR3 runs 15 residues.